The following is a T cell receptor (beta chain) sequence with its context. This sample is drawn from a study of blood T cell repertoires in COVID-19. About the research overall: Researchers got acute and convalescent COVID-19 samples from the United States, Italy and Spain.

Germline CDR1 and CDR2: MNHEY and SVGAGI. The trim removed 8 bases at V and 4 bases at J, leaving 11 bases unmatched. The CDR3 totals 15 residues. Original handling: For nucleated cells, counts were estimated from reference gene primer amplification. Sequenced by immunoSEQ multiplex PCR; TCRdb stores in-frame clones only, minus some. The V and J calls and the clone size are those of that table, but D and trimming were determined from the DNA. The profile covers some 110,000 clones, with under 80% appearing a single time and 2% to 3% taken by the ten largest. The chain joins TRBV6-5 to TRBJ2-7; 10 bases fit TRBD1. This TCR derives from a man aged 50 to 59 with acute or convalescent COVID-19. What was sequenced was peripheral blood. CDR3 region: CASHTGTGVAYEQYF. Here the CDR3 DNA reads TGTGCCAGCCATACCGGGACAGGGGTAGCGTACGAGCAGTACTTC.